The 2 T cell receptor beta chains below come from one sample, sequenced in a study of blood T cell repertoires in COVID-19. Using immunoSEQ multiplex PCR, the repertoire was profiled, and TCRdb retains in-frame clones only, with some absent. Of about 79,000 clones in the sample, roughly 91% are singletons; the top ten hold approximately 13%. Sequenced sample: peripheral blood. These receptors all stem from a man between 65 and 79 years old with active or convalescent COVID-19.

The chain employs TRBV18 and TRBJ1-4; D remains ambiguous. The V gene lost 4 bases and the J gene lost 0 bases, with 15 bases spanning the gap. CDR1 is KGHSH, CDR2 LQKENI, per germline. The CDR3 sequence is 17 residues long. The CDR3 nucleotides are TGTGCCAGCTCACTGCGGCGGGAATTTGCAACTAATGAAAAACTGTTTTTT. Its translation: CASSLRREFATNEKLFF. Variable domain in full (rest from reference TRBV18 and TRBJ1-4): NAGVMQNPRHLVRRRGQEARLRCSPMKGHSHVYWYRQLPEEGLKFMVYLQKENIIDESGMPKERFSAEFPKEGPSILRIQQVVRGDSAAYFCASSLRREFATNEKLFFGSGTQLSVL.

J is TRBJ1-6 and V is TRBV5-6; 7 bases fit TRBD1. Germline V gives CDR1 SGHDT, CDR2 YYEEEE. This CDR3 has 14 amino acids. The V gene end was trimmed by 1 base and the J gene end by 9 bases; junction bases not matched to a gene: 4. The CDR3 DNA reads as TGTGCCAGCAGCTTGAGAGGGGGCTTTTCACCCCTCCACTTT. This encodes CASSLRGGFSPLHF.